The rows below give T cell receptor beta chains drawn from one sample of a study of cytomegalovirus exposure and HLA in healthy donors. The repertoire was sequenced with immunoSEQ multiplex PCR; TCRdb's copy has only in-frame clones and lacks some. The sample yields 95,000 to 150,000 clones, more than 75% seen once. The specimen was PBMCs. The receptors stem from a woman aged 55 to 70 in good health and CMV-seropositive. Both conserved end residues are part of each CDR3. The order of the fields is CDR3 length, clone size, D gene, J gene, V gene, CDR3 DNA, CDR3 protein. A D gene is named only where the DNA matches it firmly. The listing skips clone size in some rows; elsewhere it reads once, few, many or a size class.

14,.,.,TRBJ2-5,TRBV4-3,TGCGCCAGCAGCCAAGATTGGCGAGGAGAGACCCAGTACTTC,CASSQDWRGETQYF
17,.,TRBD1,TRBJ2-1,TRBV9,TGTGCCAGCAGCGTAGCTGGTGGGACAGGGGGCCGCGATGAGCAGTTCTTC,CASSVAGGTGGRDEQFF
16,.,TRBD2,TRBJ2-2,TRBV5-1,TGCGCCAGCAGCCCTGGACTAGCGGGAGTAACCGGGGAGCTGTTTTTT,CASSPGLAGVTGELFF
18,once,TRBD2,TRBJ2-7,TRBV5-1,TGCGCCAGCAGCTTGGGAGCGGCCCTAGCGGGGGGGATCTACGAGCAGTACTTC,CASSLGAALAGGIYEQYF
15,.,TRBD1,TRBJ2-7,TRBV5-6,TGTGCCAGCAGCTTGATGGGGCAGGGGGCATACGAGCAGTACTTC,CASSLMGQGAYEQYF
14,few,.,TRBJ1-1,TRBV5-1,TGCGCCAGCAGTTGGACAGAGGTAAACACTGAAGCTTTCTTT,CASSWTEVNTEAFF
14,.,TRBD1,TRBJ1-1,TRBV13,TGTGCCAGCAGCTTAACCCCAGGGGGCACTGAAGCTTTCTTT,CASSLTPGGTEAFF
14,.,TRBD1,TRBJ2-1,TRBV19,TGTGCCAGTAGTATAGTGGCAGGGGGACAGGAGCAGTTCTTC,CASSIVAGGQEQFF
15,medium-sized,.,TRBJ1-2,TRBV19,TGTGCCAGTAGTATAGGACCCTCAGGGATGCGTGGCTACACCTTC,CASSIGPSGMRGYTF
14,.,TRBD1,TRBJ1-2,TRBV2,TGTGCCAGCAGGGCAACAGGGGTGGACTATGGCTACACCTTC,CASRATGVDYGYTF
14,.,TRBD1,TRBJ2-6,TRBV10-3,TGTGCCATCAAAGACAGGGCTGGGGCCAACGTCCTGACTTTC,CAIKDRAGANVLTF
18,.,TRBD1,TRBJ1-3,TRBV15,TGTGCCACCAGCAGAGGGCTGACAGGGCCTACCTCTGGAAACACCATATATTTT,CATSRGLTGPTSGNTIYF
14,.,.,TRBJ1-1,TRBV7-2,TGTGCCAGCAGCTTTAGTATATTGAACACTGAAGCTTTCTTT,CASSFSILNTEAFF
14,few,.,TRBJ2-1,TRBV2,TGTGCCAGCAGTGAATACGGGGAATCTGATGAGCAGTTCTTC,CASSEYGESDEQFF
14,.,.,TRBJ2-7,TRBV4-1,TGCGCCAGCAGCCAAGTGGTCACATCCTACGAGCAGTACTTC,CASSQVVTSYEQYF
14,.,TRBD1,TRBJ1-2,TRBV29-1,TGCAGCGTACCAAGGACAGGGGGTCGGTATGGCTACACCTTC,CSVPRTGGRYGYTF
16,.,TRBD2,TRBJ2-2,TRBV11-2,TGTGCCAGCAGCTTAGAAAGACTAGCGGGGTCAAGGGAGCTGTTTTTT,CASSLERLAGSRELFF
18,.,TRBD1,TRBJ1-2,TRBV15,TGTGCCACCAGCAGAGAAGGGAGGACAGGGCGCTCCTCCTATGGCTACACCTTC,CATSREGRTGRSSYGYTF
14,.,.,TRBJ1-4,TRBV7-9,TGTGCCAGCAGCTTTCGGTCAACTAATGAAAAACTGTTTTTT,CASSFRSTNEKLFF
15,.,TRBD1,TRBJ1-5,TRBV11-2,TGTGCCAGCAGCCCATTGACAGGGTCGACTCAGCCCCAGCATTTT,CASSPLTGSTQPQHF
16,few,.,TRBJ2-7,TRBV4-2,TGTGCCAGCAGCCCCGTAGGCCGCGGCATATCCTACGAGCAGTACTTC,CASSPVGRGISYEQYF
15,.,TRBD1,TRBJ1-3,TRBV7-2,TGTGCCAGCAGCTTAGATGGGACAGGAGGAAACACCATATATTTT,CASSLDGTGGNTIYF